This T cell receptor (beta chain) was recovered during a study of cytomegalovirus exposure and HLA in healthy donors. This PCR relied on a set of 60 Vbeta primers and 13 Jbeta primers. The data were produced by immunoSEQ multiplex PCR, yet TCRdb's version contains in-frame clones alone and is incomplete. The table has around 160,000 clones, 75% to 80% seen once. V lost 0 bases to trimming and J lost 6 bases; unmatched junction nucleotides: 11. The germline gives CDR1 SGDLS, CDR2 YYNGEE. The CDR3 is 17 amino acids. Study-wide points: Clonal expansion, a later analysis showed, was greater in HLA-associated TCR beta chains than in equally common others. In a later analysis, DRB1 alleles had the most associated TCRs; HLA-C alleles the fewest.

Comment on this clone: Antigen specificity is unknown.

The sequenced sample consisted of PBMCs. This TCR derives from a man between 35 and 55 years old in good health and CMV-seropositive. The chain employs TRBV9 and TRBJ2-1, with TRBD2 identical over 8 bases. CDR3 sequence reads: CASSVGRSSGRLNEQFF. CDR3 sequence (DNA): TGTGCCAGCAGCGTAGGTAGATCGAGCGGGAGACTCAATGAGCAGTTCTTC.